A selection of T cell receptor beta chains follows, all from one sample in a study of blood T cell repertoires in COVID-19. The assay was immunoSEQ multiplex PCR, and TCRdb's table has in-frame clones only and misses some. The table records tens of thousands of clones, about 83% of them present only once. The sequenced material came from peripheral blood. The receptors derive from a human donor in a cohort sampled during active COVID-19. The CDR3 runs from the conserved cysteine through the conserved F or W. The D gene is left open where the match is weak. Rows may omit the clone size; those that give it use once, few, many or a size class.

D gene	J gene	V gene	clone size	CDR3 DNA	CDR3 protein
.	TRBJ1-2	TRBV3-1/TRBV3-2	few	TGTGCCAGCAGCCAAAAATCCAGAACTCGGGGCTATGGCTACACCTTC	CASSQKSRTRGYGYTF
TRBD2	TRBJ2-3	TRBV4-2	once	TGTGCCAGCAGCGCCTCACTAGCGGGGCACACAGATACGCAGTATTTT	CASSASLAGHTDTQYF
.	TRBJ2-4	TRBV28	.	TGTGCCAGCAGTCCTCCCTCTCCGAACATTCAGTACTTC	CASSPPSPNIQYF
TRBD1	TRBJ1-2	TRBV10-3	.	TGTGCCATCAGTGAGTCAGCAGGGACAGGATTCTATGGCTACACCTTC	CAISESAGTGFYGYTF
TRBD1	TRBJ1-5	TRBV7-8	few	TGTGCCAGCAGCATCCGGGACAGGGTAGGGGGCAATCAGCCCCAGCATTTT	CASSIRDRVGGNQPQHF
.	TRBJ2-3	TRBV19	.	TGTGCCAGTAGACTACGAGTATCTAGCACAGATACGCAGTATTTT	CASRLRVSSTDTQYF
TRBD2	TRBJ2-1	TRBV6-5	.	TGTGCCAGCACCATTAGCGGGAGGGCCGTTGAGGAGCAGTTCTTC	CASTISGRAVEEQFF
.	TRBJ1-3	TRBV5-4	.	TGTGCCAGCAGCTTAAACCGGGAGGTTGGAAACACCATATATTTT	CASSLNREVGNTIYF
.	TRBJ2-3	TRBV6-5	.	TGTGCCAGCAGTTACCGGTCGTTGGATACGCAGTATTTT	CASSYRSLDTQYF
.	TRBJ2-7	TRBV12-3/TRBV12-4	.	TGTGCCAGCAGTTTCGGGTCCGACGAGCAGTACTTC	CASSFGSDEQYF
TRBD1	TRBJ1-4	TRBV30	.	TGTGCCTGGAGTGTTAACAGGGGCTTCGGTGAAAAACTGTTTTTT	CAWSVNRGFGEKLFF
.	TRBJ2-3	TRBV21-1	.	TGTGCCAGCAGCGTCCTGGAATGGACTAGTCTCACAGATACGCAGTATTTT	CASSVLEWTSLTDTQYF
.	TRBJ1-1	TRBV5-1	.	TGCGCCAGCAGCTTGTCAGGGGAGAACACTGAAGCTTTCTTT	CASSLSGENTEAFF
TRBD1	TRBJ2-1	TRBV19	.	TGTGCCAGTAGTATAGACCACGGACAGGGATGGAATGAGCAGTTCTTC	CASSIDHGQGWNEQFF
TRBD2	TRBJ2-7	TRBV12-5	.	TGTGCTAGTGGGTTGCTGGGACTAGCGGGGGCGGGCGAGCAGTACTTC	CASGLLGLAGAGEQYF
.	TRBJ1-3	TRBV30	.	TGTGCCTGGAGTACCGGGGACTCTGGAAACACCATATATTTT	CAWSTGDSGNTIYF
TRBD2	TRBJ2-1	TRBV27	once	TGTGCCAGCAGTTTAGCGGGGGTCAATGAGCAGTTCTTC	CASSLAGVNEQFF
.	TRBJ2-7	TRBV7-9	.	TGTGCCAGCAGCTTACTATACGAGCAGTACTTC	CASSLLYEQYF
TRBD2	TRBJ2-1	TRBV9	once	TGTGCCAGCAGCGTAGTAGCGGGGTCTTCCTACAATGAGCAGTTCTTC	CASSVVAGSSYNEQFF
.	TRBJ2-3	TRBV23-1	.	TGCGCCAGCATTCTTCGCGGTTACAGCACAGATACGCAGTATTTT	CASILRGYSTDTQYF
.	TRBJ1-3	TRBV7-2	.	TGTGCCAGCAGCTTGGGCAGGGACTCTGGAAACACCATATATTTT	CASSLGRDSGNTIYF
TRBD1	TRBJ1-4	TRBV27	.	TGTGCCAGCAGTTTGACAGGGGGTTGGGAAAAACTGTTTTTT	CASSLTGGWEKLFF
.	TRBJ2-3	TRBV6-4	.	TGTGCCAGCAGTGACTCGCCTAAAGCTAGCACAGATACGCAGTATTTT	CASSDSPKASTDTQYF
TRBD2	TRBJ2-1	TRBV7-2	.	TGTGCCAGCAGCTCGGGACTAGCGGTATACAATGAGCAGTTCTTC	CASSSGLAVYNEQFF